This TCR beta chain was recorded in a study of OX40 agonist ivuxolimab in advanced cancers. Study details: The study enrolled dose-escalation patients with hepatocellular carcinoma, melanoma, renal cell or head and neck cancer. Whole-study results and caveats: The CD4+ and CD8+ T cells in the blood had expanded clonally by week 6 at 0.1 to 3.0 mg/kg. Normalized T-cell clonal expansion was also low in some nonresponders.

The sampling schedule covered blood at baseline, cycle 4 day 1, and cycle 7 day 1. For this clone: As yet, its antigen is unknown.

The table came from immunoSEQ multiplex PCR; TCRdb's copy has only in-frame clones and leaves some out. The table has some 96,000 clones, 70% to 90% seen once; the top ten hold approximately 0.16%. This CDR3 is 13 amino acids long. Per the germline V gene, CDR1 is SGHDT and CDR2 is YYEEEE. V lost 2 bases and J lost 8; bases outside the gene matches: 6. The TCR was taken from an adult with an advanced solid tumor such as melanoma, head and neck, liver or kidney cancer. Source: CD4+ or CD8+ T cells sorted from blood, taken in a trial of the OX40 agonist ivuxolimab. This sequence joins TRBV5-6 and TRBJ1-2, with 7 nucleotides matching TRBD1. The CDR3 loop is CASSLDRVRGYTF. In DNA form, the CDR3 reads TGTGCCAGCAGCTTAGACAGGGTCAGGGGCTACACCTTC. Drawing the rest from reference TRBV5-6 and TRBJ1-2, the complete variable domain is DAGVTQSPTHLIKTRGQQVTLRCSPKSGHDTVSWYQQALGQGPQFIFQYYEEEERQRGNFPDRFSGHQFPNYSSELNVNALLLGDSALYLCASSLDRVRGYTFGSGTRLTVV.